This T cell receptor beta chain comes out of a study of T cell responses to AZD1222 COVID-19 vaccine. Method: immunoSEQ multiplex PCR; TCRdb's copy keeps in-frame clones and lacks some. This sample has around 120,000 clones, with about 90% found just once. General observations from the study: Seropositive at baseline were only a handful of AZD1222 recipients. Reports say nearly half of spike-specific TCRs go after unmutated variant regions.

The germline V and J ends were trimmed by 0 bases and 0 bases, with 9 bases remaining between them. Germline V gives CDR1 SGDLS, CDR2 YYNGEE. This CDR3 is 16 amino acids long. In regard to this clone: Its specificity is not known.

The chain employs TRBV9 and TRBJ1-4; D gene unclear. The specimen was peripheral blood, collected on day 0 of AZD1222 vaccination. This clonotype originated in an adult in good health. CDR3: CASSVDPKPTNEKLFF. CDR3 bases: TGTGCCAGCAGCGTAGACCCGAAGCCAACTAATGAAAAACTGTTTTTT.